The TCR beta chain described here comes from a study of blood T cell repertoires in COVID-19. Study in general: Spain, Italy and the United States supplied samples that represented acute and convalescent COVID-19. Nucleic acid was either cDNA or gDNA, and it came from T cells, B-cell-depleted T cells, or PBMCs.

Per the study methods: The assay estimated nucleated cells by amplifying reference gene primers. Some clones are missing from TCRdb's copy, which holds only in-frame ones; the method was immunoSEQ multiplex PCR. D and trimming come from the DNA, and the V and J calls and clone size come from that table. Of 40,000 to 45,000 clones detected, approximately 91% appear once; the ten largest clones hold around 5.3%. The sequence derives from a human donor in a cohort sampled during active COVID-19. The specimen sequenced was peripheral blood.

The CDR3 DNA reads as TGCGCCAGCAGCCGAAACTTAAGGGGATCTTCGAACCAAGAGACCCAGTACTTC. Translated: CASSRNLRGSSNQETQYF. The rearrangement links TRBV4-1 to TRBJ2-5; TRBD1 is a possible D gene (5 bases). This CDR3 is 18 amino acids long. Germline V gene lookup returns CDR1 MGHRA and CDR2 YSYEKL. V lost 4 bases to trimming and J lost 0 bases, with 21 bases between them.